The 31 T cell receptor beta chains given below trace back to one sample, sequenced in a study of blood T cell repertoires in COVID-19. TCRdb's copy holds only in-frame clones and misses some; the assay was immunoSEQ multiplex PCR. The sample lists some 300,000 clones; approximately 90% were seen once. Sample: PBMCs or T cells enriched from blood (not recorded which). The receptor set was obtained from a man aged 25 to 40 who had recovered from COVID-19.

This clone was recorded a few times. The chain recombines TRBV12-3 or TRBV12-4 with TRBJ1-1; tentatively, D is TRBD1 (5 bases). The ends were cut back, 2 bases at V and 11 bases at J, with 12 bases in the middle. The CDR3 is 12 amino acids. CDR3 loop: CASSLQQGWAFF. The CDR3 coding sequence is TGTGCCAGCAGTTTACAGCAGGGATGGGCTTTCTTT.

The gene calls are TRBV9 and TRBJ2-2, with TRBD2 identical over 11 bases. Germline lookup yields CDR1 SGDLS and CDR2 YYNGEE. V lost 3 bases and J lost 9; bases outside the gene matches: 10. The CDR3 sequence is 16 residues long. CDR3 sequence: CASSETGTSGSRELFF. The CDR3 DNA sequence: TGTGCCAGCAGCGAGACCGGGACTAGCGGTTCCAGGGAGCTGTTTTTT. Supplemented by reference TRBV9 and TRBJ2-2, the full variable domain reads DSGVTQTPKHLITATGQRVTLRCSPRSGDLSVYWYQQSLDQGLQFLIQYYNGEERAKGNILERFSAQQFPDLHSELNLSSLELGDSALYFCASSETGTSGSRELFFGEGSRLTVL.

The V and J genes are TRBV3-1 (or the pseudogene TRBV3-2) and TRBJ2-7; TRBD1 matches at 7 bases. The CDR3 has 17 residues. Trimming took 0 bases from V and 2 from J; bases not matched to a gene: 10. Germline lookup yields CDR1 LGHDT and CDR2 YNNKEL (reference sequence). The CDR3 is CASSQDSIPRGPYEQYF. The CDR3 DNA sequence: TGTGCCAGCAGCCAAGACTCGATACCGAGGGGGCCCTACGAGCAGTACTTC.

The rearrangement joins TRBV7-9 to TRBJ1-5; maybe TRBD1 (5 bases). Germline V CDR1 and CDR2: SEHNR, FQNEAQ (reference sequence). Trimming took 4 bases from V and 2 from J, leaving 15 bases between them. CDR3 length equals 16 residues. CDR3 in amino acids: CASSSLGGVGNQPQHF. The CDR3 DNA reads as TGTGCCAGCAGCTCCCTCGGAGGGGTGGGCAATCAGCCCCAGCATTTT.

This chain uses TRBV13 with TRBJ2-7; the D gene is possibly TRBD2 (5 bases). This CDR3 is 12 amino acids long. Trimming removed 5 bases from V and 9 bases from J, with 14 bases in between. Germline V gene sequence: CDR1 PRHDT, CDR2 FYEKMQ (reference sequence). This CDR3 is CASSGEAAGQYF. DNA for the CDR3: TGTGCCAGCAGCGGAGAGGCGGCGGGGCAGTACTTC.

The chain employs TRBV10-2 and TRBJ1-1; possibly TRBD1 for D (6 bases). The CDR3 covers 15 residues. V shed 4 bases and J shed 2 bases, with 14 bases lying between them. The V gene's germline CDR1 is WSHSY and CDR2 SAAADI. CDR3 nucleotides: TGCGCCAGCAGTGCGGGTGCAGGGGACAACACTGAAGCTTTCTTT. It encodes CASSAGAGDNTEAFF.

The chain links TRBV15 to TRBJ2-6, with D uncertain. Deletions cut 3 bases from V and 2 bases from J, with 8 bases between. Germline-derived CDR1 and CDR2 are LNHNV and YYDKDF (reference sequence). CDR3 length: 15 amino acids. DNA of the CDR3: TGTGCCACCAGCAGCTTAGCTGCTGGGGCCAACGTCCTGACTTTC. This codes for CATSSLAAGANVLTF.

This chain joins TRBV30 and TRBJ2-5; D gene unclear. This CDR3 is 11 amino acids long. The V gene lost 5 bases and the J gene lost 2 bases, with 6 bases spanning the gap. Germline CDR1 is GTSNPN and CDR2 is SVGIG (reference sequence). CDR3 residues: CAWGLQETQYF. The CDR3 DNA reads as TGTGCCTGGGGCCTTCAAGAGACCCAGTACTTC.

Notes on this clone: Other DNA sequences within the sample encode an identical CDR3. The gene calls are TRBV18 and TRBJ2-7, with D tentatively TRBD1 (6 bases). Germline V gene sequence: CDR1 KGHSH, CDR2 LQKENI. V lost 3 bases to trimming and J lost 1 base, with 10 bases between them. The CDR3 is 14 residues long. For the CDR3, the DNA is TGTGCCAGCTCACCCCGCGACAGGTCCTACGAGCAGTACTTC. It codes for CASSPRDRSYEQYF. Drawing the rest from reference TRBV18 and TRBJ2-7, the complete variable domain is NAGVMQNPRHLVRRRGQEARLRCSPMKGHSHVYWYRQLPEEGLKFMVYLQKENIIDESGMPKERFSAEFPKEGPSILRIQQVVRGDSAAYFCASSPRDRSYEQYFGPGTRLTVT.

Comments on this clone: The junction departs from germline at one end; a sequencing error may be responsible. The CDR3 loop reads CASSLARTGDPNF. CDR3 sequence (DNA): TGTGCCAGCAGCTTAGCACGGACAGGGGATCCTAACTTC. V gene TRBV7-9 combines with J gene TRBJ2-7; TRBD1 aligns across 9 bases. This CDR3 spans 13 amino acids. Germline loops: CDR1 SEHNR, CDR2 FQNEAQ (reference sequence).

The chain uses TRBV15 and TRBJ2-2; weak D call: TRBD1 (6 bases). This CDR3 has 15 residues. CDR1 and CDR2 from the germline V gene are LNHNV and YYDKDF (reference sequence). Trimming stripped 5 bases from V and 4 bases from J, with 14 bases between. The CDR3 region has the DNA TGTGCCACCAGCTTGCGACAGGACCCCACCGGGGAGCTGTTTTTT. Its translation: CATSLRQDPTGELFF.

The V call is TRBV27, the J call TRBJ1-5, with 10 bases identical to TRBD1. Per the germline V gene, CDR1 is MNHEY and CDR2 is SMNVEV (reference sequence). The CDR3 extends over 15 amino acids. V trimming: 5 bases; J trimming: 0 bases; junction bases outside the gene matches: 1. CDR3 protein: CASSDRGLSNQPQHF. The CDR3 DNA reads TGTGCCAGCAGTGACAGGGGGCTTAGCAATCAGCCCCAGCATTTT.

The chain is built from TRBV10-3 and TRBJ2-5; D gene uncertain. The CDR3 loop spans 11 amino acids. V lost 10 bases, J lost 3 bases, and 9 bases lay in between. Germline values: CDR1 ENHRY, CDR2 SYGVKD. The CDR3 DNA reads TGTGCCACAAGCGCGGAAGAGACCCAGTACTTC. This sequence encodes CATSAEETQYF.

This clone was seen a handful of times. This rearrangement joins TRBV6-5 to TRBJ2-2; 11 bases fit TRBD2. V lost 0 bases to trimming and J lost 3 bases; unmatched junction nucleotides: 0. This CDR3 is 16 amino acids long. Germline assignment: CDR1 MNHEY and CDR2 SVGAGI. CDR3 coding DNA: TGTGCCAGCAGTTACTCGACTAGCGGGGACACCGGGGAGCTGTTTTTT. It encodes CASSYSTSGDTGELFF.

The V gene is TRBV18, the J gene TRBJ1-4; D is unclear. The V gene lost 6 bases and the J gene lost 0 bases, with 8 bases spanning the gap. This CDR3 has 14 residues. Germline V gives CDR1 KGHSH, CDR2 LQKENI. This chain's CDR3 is CASSSPSTNEKLFF. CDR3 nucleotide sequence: TGTGCCAGCTCTTCCCCTTCAACTAATGAAAAACTGTTTTTT.

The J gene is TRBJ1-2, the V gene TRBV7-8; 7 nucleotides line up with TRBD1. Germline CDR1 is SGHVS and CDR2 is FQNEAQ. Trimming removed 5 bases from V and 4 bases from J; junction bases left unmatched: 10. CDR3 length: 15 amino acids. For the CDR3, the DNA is TGTGCCAGCAGCCCCCAAGGGGGCAGGACCTATGGCTACACCTTC. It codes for CASSPQGGRTYGYTF.

The CDR3 DNA reads TGTGCCAGCAGTCCCACGCGGATCGATGAGCAGTTCTTC. Residues: CASSPTRIDEQFF. This chain joins TRBV6-2 or TRBV6-3 and TRBJ2-1; the D is unclear. This CDR3 has 13 amino acids. V was clipped by 5 bases and J by 8 bases, with 13 bases between them. Germline V CDR1 and CDR2: MNHEY, SVGEGT.

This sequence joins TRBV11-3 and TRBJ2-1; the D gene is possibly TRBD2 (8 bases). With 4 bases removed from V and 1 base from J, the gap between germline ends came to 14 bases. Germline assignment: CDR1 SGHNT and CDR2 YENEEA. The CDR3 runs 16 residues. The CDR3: CASSSGGDRSYNEQFF. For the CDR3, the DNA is TGTGCCAGCAGCTCGGGAGGGGACAGATCCTACAATGAGCAGTTCTTC. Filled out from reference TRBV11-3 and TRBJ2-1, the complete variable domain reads EAGVVQSPRYKIIEKKQPVAFWCNPISGHNTLYWYLQNLGQGPELLIRYENEEAVDDSQLPKDRFSAERLKGVDSTLKIQPAELGDSAVYLCASSSGGDRSYNEQFFGPGTRLTVL.

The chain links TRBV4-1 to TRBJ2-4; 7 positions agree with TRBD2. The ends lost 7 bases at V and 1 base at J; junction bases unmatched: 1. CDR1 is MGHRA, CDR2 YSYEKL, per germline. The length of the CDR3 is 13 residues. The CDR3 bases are TGCGCCAGCACCGGGGGGGCCAAAAACATTCAGTACTTC. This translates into CASTGGAKNIQYF.

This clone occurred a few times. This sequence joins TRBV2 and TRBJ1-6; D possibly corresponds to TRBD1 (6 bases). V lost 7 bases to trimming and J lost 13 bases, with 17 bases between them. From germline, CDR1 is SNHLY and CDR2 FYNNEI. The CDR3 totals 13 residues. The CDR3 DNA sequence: TGTGCCAGCACCTCAATCGGGGGGGCCCCCCTCCACTTT. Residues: CASTSIGGAPLHF.

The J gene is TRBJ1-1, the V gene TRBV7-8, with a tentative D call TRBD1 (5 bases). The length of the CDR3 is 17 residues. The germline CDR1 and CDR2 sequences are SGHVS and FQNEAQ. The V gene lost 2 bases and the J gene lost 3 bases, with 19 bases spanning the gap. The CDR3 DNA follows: TGTGCCAGCAGCTTACCAGAGGGGTCGGGGGTTTACACTGAAGCTTTCTTT. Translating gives CASSLPEGSGVYTEAFF.

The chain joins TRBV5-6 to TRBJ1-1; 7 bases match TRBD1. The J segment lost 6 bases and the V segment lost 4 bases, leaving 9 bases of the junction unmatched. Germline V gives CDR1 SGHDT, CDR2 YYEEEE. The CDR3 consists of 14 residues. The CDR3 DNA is TGTGCCAGCAGCGGCAGGGGGTTTAACCCTGAAGCTTTCTTT. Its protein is CASSGRGFNPEAFF.

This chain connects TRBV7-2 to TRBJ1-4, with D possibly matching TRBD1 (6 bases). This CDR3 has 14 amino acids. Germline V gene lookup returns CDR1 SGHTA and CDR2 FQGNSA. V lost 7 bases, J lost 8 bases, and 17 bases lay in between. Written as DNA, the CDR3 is TGTGCCAGCACCCAATGGGCCAGGGGAGAAAAACTGTTTTTT. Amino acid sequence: CASTQWARGEKLFF.

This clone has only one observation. CDR3 residues: CASSSPFRGEAFF. For the CDR3, the DNA is TGTGCCAGCAGCTCGCCATTCAGGGGTGAAGCTTTCTTT. This sequence joins TRBV28 and TRBJ1-1; weak D call: TRBD1 (6 bases). The CDR3 extends over 13 amino acids. Trimming removed 6 bases at V and 7 bases at J, with 15 bases between. Germline CDR1 reads MDHEN; CDR2 reads SYDVKM.

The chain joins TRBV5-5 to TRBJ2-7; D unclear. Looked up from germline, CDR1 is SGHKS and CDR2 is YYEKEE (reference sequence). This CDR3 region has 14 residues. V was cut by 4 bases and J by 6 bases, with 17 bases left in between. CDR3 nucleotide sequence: TGTGCCAGCAGCCTCCGGGTCCAATCCGGCGAGCAGTACTTC. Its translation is CASSLRVQSGEQYF.

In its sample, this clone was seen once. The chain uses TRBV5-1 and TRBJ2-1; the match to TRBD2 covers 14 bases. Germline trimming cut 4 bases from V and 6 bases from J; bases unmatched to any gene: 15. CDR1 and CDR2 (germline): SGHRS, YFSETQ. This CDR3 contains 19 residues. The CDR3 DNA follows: TGCGCCAGCAGCCATCGAGGACTAGCGGGGGGTTCGGGCCGCAATGAGCAGTTCTTC. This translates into CASSHRGLAGGSGRNEQFF.

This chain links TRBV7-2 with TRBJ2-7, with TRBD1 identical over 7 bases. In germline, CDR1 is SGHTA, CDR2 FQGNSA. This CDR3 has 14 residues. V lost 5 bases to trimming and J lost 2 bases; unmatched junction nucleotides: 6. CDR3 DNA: TGTGCCAGCAGCCAGGACAGGTGGGCCTACGAGCAGTACTTC. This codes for CASSQDRWAYEQYF.

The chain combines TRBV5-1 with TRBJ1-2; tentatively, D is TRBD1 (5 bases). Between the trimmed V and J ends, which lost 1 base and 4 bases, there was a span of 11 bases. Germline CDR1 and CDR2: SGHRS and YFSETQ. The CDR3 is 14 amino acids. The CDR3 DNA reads TGCGCCAGCAGCTTGTCGGCAGGGCTCTATGGCTACACCTTC. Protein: CASSLSAGLYGYTF.

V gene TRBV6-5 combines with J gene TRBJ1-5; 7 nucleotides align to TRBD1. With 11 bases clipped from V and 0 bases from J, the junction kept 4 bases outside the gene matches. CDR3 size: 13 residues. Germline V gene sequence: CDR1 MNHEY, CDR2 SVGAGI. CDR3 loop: CAGGQTSNQPQHF. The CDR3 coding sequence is TGTGCCGGGGGACAGACTAGCAATCAGCCCCAGCATTTT.

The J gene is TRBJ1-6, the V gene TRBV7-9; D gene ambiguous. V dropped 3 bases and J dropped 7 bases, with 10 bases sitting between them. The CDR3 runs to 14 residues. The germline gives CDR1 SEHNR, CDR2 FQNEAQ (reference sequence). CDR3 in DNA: TGTGCCAGCAGCTTGCGGGAAAGGAATTCACCCCTCCACTTT. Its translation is CASSLRERNSPLHF.

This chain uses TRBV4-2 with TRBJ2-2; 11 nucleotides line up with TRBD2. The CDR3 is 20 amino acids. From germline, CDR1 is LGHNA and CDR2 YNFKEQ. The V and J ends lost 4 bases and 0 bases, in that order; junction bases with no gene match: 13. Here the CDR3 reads CASSLPGSGGAAANTGELFF. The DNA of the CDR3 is TGTGCCAGCAGCCTTCCAGGTAGCGGGGGGGCTGCGGCGAACACCGGGGAGCTGTTTTTT.